Each of the 27 T cell receptor beta chains below was sequenced from the same sample in a study of beta chain features in type 1 diabetes. Notes on the study in general: Among patients with Type 1 diabetes, TCRB CDR3s were moderately but significantly shorter in every one of the four CD4+ subsets.

Their antigens remain unidentified. The sequenced template was cDNA made from the entire isolated RNA. The method was immunoSEQ multiplex PCR; TCRdb's version includes in-frame clones alone and lacks a portion of them. This repertoire shows around 360,000 clones, 10% to 15% found once; its top ten account for 0.008% to 0.011%. The sequenced sample consisted of naive CD4+ T cells from blood. These receptors originate from a woman aged 18 to 35 with type 1 diabetes.

This clone was counted only a few times. V and J are TRBV5-1 and TRBJ2-2, with D perhaps matching TRBD2 (5 bases). Per germline, CDR1 SGHRS and CDR2 YFSETQ. The CDR3 spans 16 residues. The V end was cut by 6 bases, the J end by 7 bases, with 22 bases between. The CDR3 region is CASIMGVAGTDGELFF. Here the CDR3 DNA reads TGCGCCAGCATCATGGGAGTAGCAGGAACGGACGGGGAGCTGTTTTTT.

This chain links TRBV28 with TRBJ1-2, with 9 bases lining up with TRBD1. The length of the CDR3 is 14 residues. CDR1 and CDR2 from the germline V gene are MDHEN and SYDVKM. V dropped 7 bases and J dropped 2; count of bases not matched to a gene: 5. In DNA, the CDR3 is TGTGCCAGCATACTAGGGACAGGGAACTATGGCTACACCTTC. Translated, it gives CASILGTGNYGYTF.

Regarding this clone: Other DNA sequences within the sample encode an identical CDR3. The V call is TRBV10-3, the J call TRBJ2-5; 8 nucleotides match TRBD2. Germline lookup yields CDR1 ENHRY and CDR2 SYGVKD. The V gene end was trimmed by 0 bases and the J gene end by 1 base; junction bases not matched to a gene: 1. This CDR3 has 15 amino acids. The CDR3, as DNA: TGTGCCATCAGTGAGTCGCGGGGGGCCCAAGAGACCCAGTACTTC. Encoded protein: CAISESRGAQETQYF.

The CDR3 coding sequence is TGCGCCAGCAGCCAAGACAGACTAGCGAGCTACGAGCAGTACTTC. Translating gives CASSQDRLASYEQYF. This chain links TRBV4-3 with TRBJ2-7; 8 bases are shared with TRBD2. This CDR3 is built from 15 residues. Germline trimming cut 0 bases from V and 3 bases from J; bases unmatched to any gene: 4. CDR1 is LGHNA, CDR2 YSLEER, per germline.

This clone has more than one count but fewer than ten. The rearrangement joins TRBV19 to TRBJ2-3, with D hard to call. V shed 3 bases and J shed 3 bases, with 10 bases lying between them. The CDR3 loop spans 14 amino acids. Germline V gives CDR1 LNHDA, CDR2 SQIVND (reference sequence). CDR3: CASSMAGGTDTQYF. The DNA of the CDR3 is TGTGCCAGTAGTATGGCTGGCGGTACAGATACGCAGTATTTT.

This chain links TRBV7-9 with TRBJ1-1; D call uncertain. V was clipped by 10 bases and J by 1 base, with 16 bases between them. This CDR3 region has 14 residues. Germline CDR1 is SEHNR and CDR2 is FQNEAQ (reference sequence). In nucleotides, the CDR3 is TGTGCCAAGAGGGTGGGAGACCCGAACACTGAAGCTTTCTTT. It codes for CAKRVGDPNTEAFF.

This clone has just one count. This chain links TRBV7-2 with TRBJ2-7; unclear D gene. Trimming left V 8 bases short and J 0 bases short, with 8 bases between. The CDR3 is 12 amino acids. The germline V gene encodes CDR1 SGHTA and CDR2 FQGNSA. The CDR3 coding sequence is TGTGCCAGCTCGCACATCTCCTACGAGCAGTACTTC. Its protein product is CASSHISYEQYF.

For the CDR3, the DNA is TGTGCCTGGAGTGGGGTAGCGGGTGCCTCCTACGAGCAGTACTTC. Translation gives CAWSGVAGASYEQYF. This sequence joins TRBV30 and TRBJ2-7; 7 bases fit TRBD2. J lost 0 bases, V lost 1 base, and 6 bases had no gene match. The CDR3 consists of 15 residues. CDR1 and CDR2 (germline): GTSNPN, SVGIG (reference sequence).

The chain combines TRBV7-2 with TRBJ2-5; 10 nucleotides match TRBD2. CDR3 length: 15 residues. From germline, CDR1 is SGHTA and CDR2 FQGNSA. V lost 5 bases, J lost 5 bases, and 8 bases stayed unmatched. The CDR3 spells CASSGPSGRGETQYF. CDR3 sequence (DNA): TGTGCCAGCAGCGGACCTAGCGGGAGAGGGGAGACCCAGTACTTC.

This rearrangement joins TRBV28 to TRBJ1-1, with 9 bases fitting TRBD1. With 5 bases clipped from V and 5 bases from J, the junction kept 3 bases outside the gene matches. Germline assignment: CDR1 MDHEN and CDR2 SYDVKM. The CDR3 has 13 residues. As DNA, the CDR3 is TGTGCCAGCAGTGGGACAGGGTGGACTGAAGCTTTCTTT. Translated: CASSGTGWTEAFF.

This clone was detected a few times. The DNA for the CDR3 is TGTGCCAGCAGTTGGGAGACTGCACGCCGCTCCTACAATGAGCAGTTCTTC. It specifies CASSWETARRSYNEQFF. This chain joins TRBV27 and TRBJ2-1, with a weak D call TRBD2 (5 bases). The CDR3 spans 17 residues. V was clipped by 4 bases and J by 0 bases, with 16 bases between them. Per the germline V gene, CDR1 is MNHEY and CDR2 is SMNVEV (reference sequence).

This clone turned up a few times. This chain links TRBV21-1 with TRBJ2-1; the table's D call TRBD2 went unverified against the DNA. TRBV21-1 is assigned pseudogene status. CDR3 length: 15 residues. The CDR3, as DNA: TGTGCCAGCAGCAAAGAGGCGGGAGTTGGGGATGAGCAGTTCTTC. Encoded protein: CASSKEAGVGDEQFF.

This clone was picked up a small number of times. In DNA form, the CDR3 reads TGTGCCAGCAGTCCGCCGACAAAAGTCTACACCTTC. Translating it yields CASSPPTKVYTF. This chain joins TRBV28 and TRBJ1-2; D is ambiguous. Germline V lookup: CDR1 MDHEN, CDR2 SYDVKM. Trimming stripped 5 bases from V and 10 bases from J, with 14 bases between. The CDR3 runs to 12 residues.

The sample holds a few counts of this clone. CDR3 sequence: CASSSGLGEDTQYF. As DNA, the CDR3 is TGTGCCAGCAGCTCCGGACTAGGTGAAGATACGCAGTATTTT. J is TRBJ2-3 and V is TRBV5-4; 7 bases fit TRBD2. This CDR3 has 14 residues. CDR1 and CDR2 (germline): SGHNT, YYREEE (reference sequence). The V segment lost 3 bases and the J segment 5 bases; nucleotides outside the gene matches: 6.

In its sample, this clone was seen a few times. The J gene is TRBJ1-2, the V gene TRBV6-6, with a tentative D call TRBD1 (6 bases). CDR3 size: 12 residues. Germline assignment: CDR1 MNHNY and CDR2 SVGAGI (reference sequence). Trimming left V 10 bases short and J 2 bases short, with 11 bases between. The CDR3 here is CATRGGNYGYTF. The CDR3 bases are TGTGCCACCCGCGGGGGCAACTATGGCTACACCTTC.

The rearrangement links TRBV30 to TRBJ2-7; the D gene is possibly TRBD1 (5 bases). The CDR3 extends over 12 amino acids. V lost 2 bases to trimming and J lost 3 bases, with 8 bases between them. The germline gives CDR1 GTSNPN, CDR2 SVGIG (reference sequence). CDR3 nucleotide sequence: TGTGCCTGGAGTAGACAGTTCTACGAGCAGTACTTC. It is translated as CAWSRQFYEQYF.

This chain uses TRBV7-2 with TRBJ2-7; no clear D gene. The CDR3 is 13 amino acids. V dropped 2 bases and J dropped 9 bases, with 14 bases sitting between them. Germline lookup yields CDR1 SGHTA and CDR2 FQGNSA. The CDR3 loop reads CASSLSASLRQYF. CDR3 in DNA: TGTGCCAGCAGCTTAAGCGCTAGTTTGCGGCAGTACTTC.

The rearrangement links TRBV4-3 to TRBJ1-5; tentative D call: TRBD1 (6 bases). V lost 0 bases, J lost 4 bases, and 13 bases lay in between. CDR1 is LGHNA, CDR2 YSLEER, per germline. The CDR3 sequence is 16 residues long. CDR3 amino acids: CASSQDLTGRNQPQHF. The CDR3 nucleotides are TGCGCCAGCAGCCAAGATCTAACAGGGAGAAATCAGCCCCAGCATTTT.

This clone has just a few counts. This chain links TRBV29-1 with TRBJ2-3; D is ambiguous. There are 15 residues in the CDR3. Trimming removed 8 bases from V and 1 base from J, with 19 bases in between. Germline CDR1 is SQVTM and CDR2 is ANQGSEA. The CDR3 protein is CSSSGGGGRTDTQYF. The CDR3 region has the DNA TGCAGCAGCTCCGGCGGCGGTGGCCGCACAGATACGCAGTATTTT.

This clone has a handful of counts. This chain links TRBV7-9 with TRBJ1-2; TRBD1 matches 7 bases. J lost 7 bases, V lost 8 bases, and 10 bases had no gene match. CDR3 length: 13 amino acids. Germline V CDR1 and CDR2: SEHNR, FQNEAQ (reference sequence). CDR3 in DNA: TGTGCCAGCCACACTCAGGGGGGAACTGGCTACACCTTC. Protein product: CASHTQGGTGYTF.

The chain uses TRBV19 and TRBJ2-7, with a tentative D call TRBD2 (5 bases). CDR3 length: 14 residues. Germline lookup yields CDR1 LNHDA and CDR2 SQIVND (reference sequence). Trimming left V 4 bases short and J 2 bases short, with 12 bases between. The CDR3 is CASSRLPGTYEQYF. As DNA, the CDR3 is TGTGCCAGTAGTAGGCTTCCGGGGACCTACGAGCAGTACTTC.

In this sample, this clone turned up a few times. In DNA form, the CDR3 reads TGTGCCAGCAGCTTTGCCCAGAAAGAGACCCAGTACTTC. Its translation: CASSFAQKETQYF. The chain uses TRBV11-2 and TRBJ2-5; D unclear. The V gene's germline CDR1 is SGHAT and CDR2 FQNNGV. Trimming removed 3 bases at V and 3 bases at J, with 8 bases between. CDR3 length: 13 amino acids.

In this sample, this clone turned up a few times. The rearrangement uses TRBV5-1 and TRBJ2-3; a weak D match, TRBD2 (5 bases). From germline, CDR1 is SGHRS and CDR2 YFSETQ. This CDR3 has 15 amino acids. Trimming pared 0 bases from V and 2 bases from J, leaving 10 bases between. The CDR3, as DNA: TGCGCCAGCAGCTTGGTGCGGGCCCACACAGATACGCAGTATTTT. It specifies CASSLVRAHTDTQYF.

This clone showed up just a few times. The chain links TRBV21-1 to TRBJ2-3; the table's D call, TRBD1, was not checked against the DNA. TRBV21-1 is a recognized pseudogene. The CDR3 sequence is 14 residues long. The CDR3 region has the DNA TGTGCCAGCATCCAGAGGCAGGGCGCAGATACGCAGTATTTT. Translated, it gives CASIQRQGADTQYF.

This rearrangement joins TRBV2 to TRBJ1-1, with unresolved D. Trimming removed 5 bases from V and 6 bases from J, with 16 bases in between. Germline values: CDR1 SNHLY, CDR2 FYNNEI. The CDR3 is made up of 14 amino acids. CDR3 bases: TGTGCCAGCAGTATAGCAAGAGCGGACGCTGAAGCTTTCTTT. It specifies CASSIARADAEAFF.

A note on this clone: Other DNA sequences of this sample code for an identical CDR3. This chain connects TRBV30 to TRBJ1-5, with 7 bases that match TRBD1. Germline CDR1 GTSNPN, CDR2 SVGIG (reference sequence). CDR3 length equals 13 residues. V lost 0 bases to trimming and J lost 4 bases; unmatched junction nucleotides: 0. CDR3 nucleotides: TGTGCCTGGAGTGTACAGGGGAATCAGCCCCAGCATTTT. Its protein is CAWSVQGNQPQHF.

The rearrangement links TRBV28 to TRBJ2-6, with a weak D call TRBD2 (6 bases). V lost 7 bases, J lost 1 base, and 14 bases lay in between. The CDR3 covers 16 residues. CDR1 is MDHEN, CDR2 SYDVKM, per germline. The CDR3: CASTGRGISGANVLTF. The CDR3 nucleotides read TGTGCCAGCACTGGTCGGGGGATATCTGGGGCCAACGTCCTGACTTTC.